This is a list of T cell receptor beta chains from one sample in a study of regulatory T cells in long-lasting Graves disease. TCRdb re-called the multiplex PCR reads through MiXCR, storing one row per CDR3 protein. The sample includes about 370,000 distinct CDR3 sequences, about 14% of them seen just once. This specimen consisted of peripheral blood mononuclear cells (PBMCs), obtained at new diagnosis, from a patient treated with antithyroid drugs. The receptor set was obtained from a female donor with Graves disease. The conserved cysteine and the conserved F or W are not part of the CDR3 here. The order of the fields is J gene, V gene, CDR3 protein.

J gene: TRBJ1-1; V gene: TRBV6-1; CDR3 protein: ASSRPPGPSPYTEAF
J gene: TRBJ2-2; V gene: TRBV20-1; CDR3 protein: SARTASGGAGELF
J gene: TRBJ1-2; V gene: TRBV2; CDR3 protein: ASRTANYGYT
J gene: TRBJ2-3; V gene: TRBV5-1; CDR3 protein: ASSLIARYSGDGTDTQY
J gene: TRBJ2-2; V gene: TRBV28; CDR3 protein: ASKRDRNTGELL
J gene: -; V gene: TRBV6-1; CDR3 protein: ASTQAGQETQY
J gene: TRBJ2-3; V gene: TRBV2; CDR3 protein: ASGTSGVDTQY
J gene: TRBJ1-1; V gene: TRBV7-2; CDR3 protein: ASSFGGGTEAF
J gene: TRBJ2-7; V gene: TRBV20-1; CDR3 protein: SARDINGLAEQY
J gene: TRBJ2-3; V gene: TRBV19; CDR3 protein: ATNRDRGGTDTQY
J gene: -; V gene: TRBV29-1; CDR3 protein: SVRDFYEQY
J gene: TRBJ1-1; V gene: TRBV4-3; CDR3 protein: ASSQDQGRNTEAF
J gene: TRBJ1-2; V gene: TRBV4-1; CDR3 protein: ASSQDHPPSGQGDYYGYT
J gene: TRBJ2-1; V gene: TRBV2; CDR3 protein: ASQLSGNEQF
J gene: TRBJ2-1; V gene: TRBV29-1; CDR3 protein: SIGTVDSNEQF
J gene: TRBJ2-7; V gene: TRBV6-1; CDR3 protein: ASSGATYEQY
J gene: TRBJ2-6; V gene: TRBV7-3; CDR3 protein: ASSLFTTAGANVLT
J gene: TRBJ2-2; V gene: TRBV11-2; CDR3 protein: ASSSGQITGELF
J gene: TRBJ2-1; V gene: TRBV20-1; CDR3 protein: SARPPSSGRGISSYNEQF
J gene: TRBJ1-1; V gene: TRBV15; CDR3 protein: ATSRIMTGATNEAF
J gene: TRBJ1-5; V gene: TRBV5-1; CDR3 protein: ASAEGLDQPQH
J gene: TRBJ1-2; V gene: TRBV30; CDR3 protein: AWAGTAHGYT
J gene: TRBJ1-1; V gene: TRBV27; CDR3 protein: ASSDQLHTEAF